This is a list of T cell receptor beta chains from one sample in a study of blood T cell repertoires in COVID-19. Profiling relied on immunoSEQ multiplex PCR, and the TCRdb table lists in-frame clones only, not all of them. The sample lists roughly 130,000 clones; around 84% were seen once. Input material: peripheral blood. Receptor source: a man younger than 40 with COVID-19, enrolled during active disease. The CDR3 runs from the conserved cysteine through the conserved F or W. The order of the fields is clone size, J gene, D gene, V gene, CDR3 DNA, CDR3 protein. The D gene is left open where the match is weak. Only part of the rows carry a size: once, few, many, or a class if the clone is expanded.

>few|TRBJ2-1|NA|TRBV6-5
TGTGCCAGCAGTTACGGGGGGTACGGGAATGAGCAGTTCTTC
CASSYGGYGNEQFF
>NA|TRBJ1-2|NA|TRBV18
TGTGCCAGCTCAGCCGGGGACACCAACTATGGCTACACCTTC
CASSAGDTNYGYTF
>NA|TRBJ1-1|NA|TRBV7-2
TGTGCCAGCAGAACCGGGACTGGGAACACTGAAGCTTTCTTT
CASRTGTGNTEAFF
>NA|TRBJ2-3|NA|TRBV27
TGTGCCAGCAGTTCCATTTCAGATACGCAGTATTTT
CASSSISDTQYF
>NA|TRBJ2-1|TRBD2|TRBV3-1/TRBV3-2
TGTGCCAGCCGCCGACTAGCGGGAGACAATGAGCAGTTCTTC
CASRRLAGDNEQFF
>NA|TRBJ2-5|TRBD2|TRBV2
TGTGCCAGCAGGCCTAGCGGGAGGGGGGAGACCCAGTACTTC
CASRPSGRGETQYF
>NA|TRBJ2-1|NA|TRBV7-9
TGTGCCAGCAGCGGCGGGACGCTCGATGAGCAGTTCTTC
CASSGGTLDEQFF
>NA|TRBJ2-5|NA|TRBV3-1/TRBV3-2
TGTGCCAGCAGCCAGACGGGGGAGACCCAGTACTTC
CASSQTGETQYF
>NA|TRBJ1-3|NA|TRBV19
TGTGCCAGTAGCGGGAAGCCCTCTGGAAACACCATATATTTT
CASSGKPSGNTIYF
>NA|TRBJ1-2|NA|TRBV7-9
TGTGCCAGCAGCCAGCAGGGGATAGACTATGGCTACACCTTC
CASSQQGIDYGYTF
>few|TRBJ2-7|TRBD2|TRBV24-1
TGTGCCACCAGTGACCCCGGACTAGCGGGAGGGGGGGAGCAGTACTTC
CATSDPGLAGGGEQYF
>NA|TRBJ2-2|NA|TRBV9
TGTGCCAGCAGCGTCATTCCAGGGGTCGGCGGGGAGCTGTTTTTT
CASSVIPGVGGELFF
>NA|TRBJ1-5|NA|TRBV14
TGTGCCAGCAGCCTCACAGGGTCTCAGCCCCAGCATTTT
CASSLTGSQPQHF
>NA|TRBJ2-7|TRBD2|TRBV28
TGTGCCAGCAGTTCCCCTCCGTGGGCGGGAGGTTCCTACGAGCAGTACTTC
CASSSPPWAGGSYEQYF
>once|TRBJ1-1|NA|TRBV15
TGTGCCACCAGCAGAGCCAGGGATGAAGCTTTCTTT
CATSRARDEAFF
>once|TRBJ1-1|TRBD1|TRBV10-2
TGCGCCAGCAGATTCGCGACAGGGGCAGGTGAAGCTTTCTTT
CASRFATGAGEAFF
>NA|TRBJ2-7|TRBD2|TRBV5-4
TGTGCCAGCAGCTTGGGAGGCGGGAGGGCCCTCGAGCAGTACTTC
CASSLGGGRALEQYF
>few|TRBJ1-5|NA|TRBV3-1/TRBV3-2
TGTGCCAGCAGCCAAGGTGGGGCAAGTAGCAATCAGCCCCAGCATTTT
CASSQGGASSNQPQHF
>once|TRBJ2-1|TRBD2|TRBV20-1
TGCAGTGCTAGTGGACTAGCGGGAGTTCTAAGGTCCTACAATGAGCAGTTCTTC
CSASGLAGVLRSYNEQFF
>NA|TRBJ2-5|NA|TRBV10-3
TGTGCCATCAACGAGGAGGGTCAAGAGACCCAGTACTTC
CAINEEGQETQYF
>NA|TRBJ1-2|TRBD1|TRBV5-4
TGTGCCAGCAGCTTGTGGGGACAGGGCTCTAGGAACTATGGCTACACCTTC
CASSLWGQGSRNYGYTF
>NA|TRBJ2-7|NA|TRBV18
TGTGCCAGCTCAGGGGCTGCCTACGAGCAGTACTTC
CASSGAAYEQYF
>few|TRBJ1-2|NA|TRBV4-3
TGCGCCAGCAGCCCTCTGGCAGATCGTGGCTACACCTTC
CASSPLADRGYTF
>NA|TRBJ2-3|TRBD2|TRBV28
TGTGCCAGCAGTATTGCTAGCGGGAACTCAGATACGCAGTATTTT
CASSIASGNSDTQYF
>NA|TRBJ2-7|TRBD2|TRBV24-1
TGTGCCACCAGTGACTGGACTAGTGGCGAGCAGTACTTC
CATSDWTSGEQYF
>NA|TRBJ1-2|NA|TRBV24-1
TGTGCCACCAGTGGGGCAGGGATTGTTCACTATGGCTACACCTTC
CATSGAGIVHYGYTF
>NA|TRBJ2-6|TRBD1|TRBV28
TGTGCCAGCAGTTTACGACAGGGGGCCTCCGGGGCCAACGTCCTGACTTTC
CASSLRQGASGANVLTF
>NA|TRBJ2-5|TRBD2|TRBV30
TGTGCCTGGAGCGAAATCCGGGGGGGGATGAGGGAGACCCAGTACTTC
CAWSEIRGGMRETQYF
>once|TRBJ2-4|NA|TRBV20-1
TGCAGTGCTAGTCGGGCTAGCCTGGCTATGGACATTCAGTACTTC
CSASRASLAMDIQYF